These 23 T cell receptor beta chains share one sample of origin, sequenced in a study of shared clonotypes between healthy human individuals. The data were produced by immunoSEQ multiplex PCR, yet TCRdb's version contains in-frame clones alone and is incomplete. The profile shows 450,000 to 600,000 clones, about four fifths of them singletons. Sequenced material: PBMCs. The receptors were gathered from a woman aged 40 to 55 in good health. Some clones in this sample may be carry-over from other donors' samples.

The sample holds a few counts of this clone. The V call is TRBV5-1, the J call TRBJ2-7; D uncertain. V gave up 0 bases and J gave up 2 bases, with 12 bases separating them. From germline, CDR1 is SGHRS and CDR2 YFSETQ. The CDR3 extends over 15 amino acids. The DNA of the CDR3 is TGCGCCAGCAGCTTGGATGTAGCTGGGGCCTACGAGCAGTACTTC. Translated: CASSLDVAGAYEQYF.

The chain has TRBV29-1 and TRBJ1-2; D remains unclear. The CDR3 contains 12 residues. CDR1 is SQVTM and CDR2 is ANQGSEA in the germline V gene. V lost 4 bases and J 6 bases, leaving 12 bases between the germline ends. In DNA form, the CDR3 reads TGCAGCGTTGTACATAATTTGAATGGCTACACCTTC. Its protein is CSVVHNLNGYTF.

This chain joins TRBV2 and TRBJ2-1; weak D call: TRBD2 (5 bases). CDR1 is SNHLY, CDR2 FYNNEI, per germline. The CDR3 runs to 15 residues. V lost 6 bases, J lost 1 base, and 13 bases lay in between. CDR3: CASSRTGDSYNEQFF. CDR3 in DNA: TGTGCCAGCAGCCGCACCGGGGATTCCTACAATGAGCAGTTCTTC.

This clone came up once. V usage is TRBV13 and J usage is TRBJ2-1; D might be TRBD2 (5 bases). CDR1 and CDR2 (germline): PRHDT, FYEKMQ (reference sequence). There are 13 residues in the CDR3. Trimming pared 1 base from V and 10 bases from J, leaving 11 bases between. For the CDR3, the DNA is TGTGCCAGCAGCTTAGAAGCCAGCGGCGAGCAGTTCTTC. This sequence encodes CASSLEASGEQFF.

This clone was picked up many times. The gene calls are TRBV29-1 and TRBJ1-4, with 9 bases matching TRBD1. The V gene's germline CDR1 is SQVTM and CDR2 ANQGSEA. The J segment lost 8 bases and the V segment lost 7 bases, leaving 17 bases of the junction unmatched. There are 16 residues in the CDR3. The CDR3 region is CSGPLRRDREDEKLFF. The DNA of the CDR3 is TGCAGCGGTCCTCTCCGCCGGGACAGGGAGGACGAAAAACTGTTTTTT. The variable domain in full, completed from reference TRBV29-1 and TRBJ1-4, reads SAVISQKPSRDICQRGTSLTIQCQVDSQVTMMFWYRQQPGQSLTLIATANQGSEATYESGFVIDKFPISRPNLTFSTLTVSNMSPEDSSIYLCSGPLRRDREDEKLFFGSGTQLSVL.

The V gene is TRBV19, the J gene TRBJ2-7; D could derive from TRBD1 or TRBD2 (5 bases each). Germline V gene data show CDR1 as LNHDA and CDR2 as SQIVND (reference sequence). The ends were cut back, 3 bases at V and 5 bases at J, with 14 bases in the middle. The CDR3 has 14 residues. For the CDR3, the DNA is TGTGCCAGTAGTATTTATAGGGGAGTCCACGAGCAGTACTTC. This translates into CASSIYRGVHEQYF. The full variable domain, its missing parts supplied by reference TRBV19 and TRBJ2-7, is DGGITQSPKYLFRKEGQNVTLSCEQNLNHDAMYWYRQDPGQGLRLIYYSQIVNDFQKGDIAEGYSVSREKKESFPLTVTSAQKNPTAFYLCASSIYRGVHEQYFGPGTRLTVT.

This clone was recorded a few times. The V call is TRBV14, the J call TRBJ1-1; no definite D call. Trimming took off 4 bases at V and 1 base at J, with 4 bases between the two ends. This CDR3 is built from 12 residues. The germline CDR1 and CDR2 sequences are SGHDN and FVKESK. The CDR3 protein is CASSPRNTEAFF. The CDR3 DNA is TGTGCCAGCAGCCCCAGGAACACTGAAGCTTTCTTT.

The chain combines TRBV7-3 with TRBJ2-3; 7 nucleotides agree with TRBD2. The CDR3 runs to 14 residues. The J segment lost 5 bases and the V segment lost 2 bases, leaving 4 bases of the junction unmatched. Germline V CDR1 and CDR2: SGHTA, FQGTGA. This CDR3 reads CASSLSGGEDTQYF. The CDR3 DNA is TGTGCCAGCAGCTTATCGGGGGGAGAAGATACGCAGTATTTT.

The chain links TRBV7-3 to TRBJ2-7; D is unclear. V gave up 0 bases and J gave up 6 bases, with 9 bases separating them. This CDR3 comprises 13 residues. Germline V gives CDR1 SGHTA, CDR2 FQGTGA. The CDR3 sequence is CASSLTLRSEQYF. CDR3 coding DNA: TGTGCCAGCAGCTTAACGTTAAGGAGCGAGCAGTACTTC.

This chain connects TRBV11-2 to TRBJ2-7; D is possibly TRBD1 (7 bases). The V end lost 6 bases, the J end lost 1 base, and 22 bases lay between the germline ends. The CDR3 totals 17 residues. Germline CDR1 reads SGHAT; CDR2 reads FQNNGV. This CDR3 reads CASRARGTVILSYEQYF. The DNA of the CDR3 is TGTGCCAGCAGAGCTCGCGGGACAGTCATTCTTTCCTACGAGCAGTACTTC.

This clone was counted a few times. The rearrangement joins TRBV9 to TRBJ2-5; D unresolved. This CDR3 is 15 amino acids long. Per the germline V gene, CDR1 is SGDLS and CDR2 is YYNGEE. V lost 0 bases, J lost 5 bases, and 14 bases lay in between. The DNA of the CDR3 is TGTGCCAGCAGCGTAGGGGCAAACCACCGGGAGACCCAGTACTTC. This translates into CASSVGANHRETQYF. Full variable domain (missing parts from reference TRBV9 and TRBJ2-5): DSGVTQTPKHLITATGQRVTLRCSPRSGDLSVYWYQQSLDQGLQFLIQYYNGEERAKGNILERFSAQQFPDLHSELNLSSLELGDSALYFCASSVGANHRETQYFGPGTRLLVL.

CDR3: CASSVGKRSEKLFF. The CDR3 DNA is TGTGCCAGTAGTGTGGGCAAGAGAAGTGAAAAACTGTTTTTT. This sequence joins TRBV19 and TRBJ1-4, with D unclear. Trimming stripped 5 bases from V and 7 bases from J, with 14 bases between. Germline CDR1 LNHDA, CDR2 SQIVND (reference sequence). The CDR3 contains 14 residues.

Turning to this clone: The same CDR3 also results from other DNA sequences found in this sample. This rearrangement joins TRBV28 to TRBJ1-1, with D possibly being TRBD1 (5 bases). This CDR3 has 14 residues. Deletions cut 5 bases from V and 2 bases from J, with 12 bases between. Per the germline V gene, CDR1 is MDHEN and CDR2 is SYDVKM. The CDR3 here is CASSQTALNTEAFF. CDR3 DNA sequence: TGTGCCAGCAGTCAGACAGCCCTTAACACTGAAGCTTTCTTT. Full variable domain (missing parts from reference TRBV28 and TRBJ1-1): DVKVTQSSRYLVKRTGEKVFLECVQDMDHENMFWYRQDPGLGLRLIYFSYDVKMKEKGDIPEGYSVSREKKERFSLILESASTNQTSMYLCASSQTALNTEAFFGQGTRLTVV.

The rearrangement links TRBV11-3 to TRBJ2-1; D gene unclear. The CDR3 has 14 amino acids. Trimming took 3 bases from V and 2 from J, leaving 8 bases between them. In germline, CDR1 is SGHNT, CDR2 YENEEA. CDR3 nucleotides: TGTGCCAGCAGCTTGGGCGGTCCCTACAATGAGCAGTTCTTC. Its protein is CASSLGGPYNEQFF. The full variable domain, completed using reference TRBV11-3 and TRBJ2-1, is EAGVVQSPRYKIIEKKQPVAFWCNPISGHNTLYWYLQNLGQGPELLIRYENEEAVDDSQLPKDRFSAERLKGVDSTLKIQPAELGDSAVYLCASSLGGPYNEQFFGPGTRLTVL.

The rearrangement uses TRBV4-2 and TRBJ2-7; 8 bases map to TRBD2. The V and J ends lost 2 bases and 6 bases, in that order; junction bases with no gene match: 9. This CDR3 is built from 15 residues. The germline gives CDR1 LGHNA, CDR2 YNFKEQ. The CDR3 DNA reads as TGTGCCAGCAGCCAAAGTGGACTAGCAGGTTCCGAGCAGTACTTC. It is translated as CASSQSGLAGSEQYF.

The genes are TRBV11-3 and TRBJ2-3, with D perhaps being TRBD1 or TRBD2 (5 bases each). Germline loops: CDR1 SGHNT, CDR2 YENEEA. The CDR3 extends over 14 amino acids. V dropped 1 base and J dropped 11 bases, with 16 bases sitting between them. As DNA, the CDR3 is TGTGCCAGCAGCTTAGGATCTCACCCGGGACGGCAGTATTTT. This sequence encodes CASSLGSHPGRQYF.

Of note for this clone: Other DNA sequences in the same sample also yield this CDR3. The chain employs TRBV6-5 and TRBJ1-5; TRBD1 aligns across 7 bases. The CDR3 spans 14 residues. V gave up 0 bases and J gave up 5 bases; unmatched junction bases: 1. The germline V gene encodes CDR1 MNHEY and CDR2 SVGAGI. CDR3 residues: CASSYSGGDQPQHF. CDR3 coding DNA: TGTGCCAGCAGTTACTCAGGGGGCGATCAGCCCCAGCATTTT.

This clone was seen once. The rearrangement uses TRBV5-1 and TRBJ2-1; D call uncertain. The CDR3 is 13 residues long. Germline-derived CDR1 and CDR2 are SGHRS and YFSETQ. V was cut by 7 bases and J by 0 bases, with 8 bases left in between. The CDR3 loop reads CASRGYSYNEQFF. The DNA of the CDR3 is TGCGCCAGCCGAGGTTACTCCTACAATGAGCAGTTCTTC.

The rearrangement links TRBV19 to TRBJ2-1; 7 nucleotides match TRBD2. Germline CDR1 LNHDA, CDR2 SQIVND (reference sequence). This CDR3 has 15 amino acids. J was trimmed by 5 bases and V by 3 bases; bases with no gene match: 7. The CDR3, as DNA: TGTGCCAGTAGTATGGCTAGCGGCCTGCACAATGAGCAGTTCTTC. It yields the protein CASSMASGLHNEQFF.

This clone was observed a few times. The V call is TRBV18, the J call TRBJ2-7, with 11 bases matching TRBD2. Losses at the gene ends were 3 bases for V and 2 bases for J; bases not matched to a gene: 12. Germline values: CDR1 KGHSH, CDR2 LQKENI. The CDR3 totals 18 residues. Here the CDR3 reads CASSPDLGLAENPYEQYF. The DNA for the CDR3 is TGTGCCAGCTCACCTGACCTGGGACTAGCGGAGAATCCCTACGAGCAGTACTTC.

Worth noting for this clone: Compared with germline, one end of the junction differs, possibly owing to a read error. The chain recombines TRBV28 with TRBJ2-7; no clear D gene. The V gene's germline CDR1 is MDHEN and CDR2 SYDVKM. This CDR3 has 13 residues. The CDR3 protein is CASGLLTRIEQYF. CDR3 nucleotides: TGTGCCAGCGGTTTATTAACCAGAATCGAGCAGTACTTC.

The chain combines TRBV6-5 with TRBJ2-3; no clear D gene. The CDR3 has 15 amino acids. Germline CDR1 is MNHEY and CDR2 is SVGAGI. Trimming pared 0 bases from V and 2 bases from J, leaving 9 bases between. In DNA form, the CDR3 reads TGTGCCAGCAGTTACTCCTGGGCCGACACAGATACGCAGTATTTT. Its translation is CASSYSWADTDTQYF.

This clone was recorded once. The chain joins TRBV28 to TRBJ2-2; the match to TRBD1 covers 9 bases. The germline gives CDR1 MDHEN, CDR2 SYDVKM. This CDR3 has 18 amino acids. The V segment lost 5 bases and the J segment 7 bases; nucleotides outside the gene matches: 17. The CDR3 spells CASSPGTGRRAAFGELFF. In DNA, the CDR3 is TGTGCCAGCAGTCCGGGGACAGGGCGACGGGCGGCGTTCGGGGAGCTGTTTTTT.